This TCR beta chain was captured in a study of identical twins. Overall study results and limits: Twin-shared out-of-frame alpha sequences were enriched for low generation probability. Within cord blood, abundant beta clonotypes carried fewer insertions, but memory repertoires showed no such trend.

Healthy Caucasians supplied all donations. TCRdb independently ran MiXCR on the 5' RACE reads; one entry per CDR3 protein. The repertoire consists of around 1.7 million distinct CDR3 sequences, with 25% to 35% occurring once and the leading ten covering 0.27%. As concerns this clonotype: Its target is unknown.

CDR1 is DFQATT and CDR2 is SNEGSKA in the germline V gene (reference sequence). CDR3 length: 12 amino acids. This clonotype was obtained from a newborn girl in good health. J is TRBJ1-4 and V is TRBV20-1; no firm D call. Sample: cord blood. The CDR3 DNA is TGCAGCGCCGCCGGGACTAATGAAAAACTGTTTTTT. It codes for CSAAGTNEKLFF.